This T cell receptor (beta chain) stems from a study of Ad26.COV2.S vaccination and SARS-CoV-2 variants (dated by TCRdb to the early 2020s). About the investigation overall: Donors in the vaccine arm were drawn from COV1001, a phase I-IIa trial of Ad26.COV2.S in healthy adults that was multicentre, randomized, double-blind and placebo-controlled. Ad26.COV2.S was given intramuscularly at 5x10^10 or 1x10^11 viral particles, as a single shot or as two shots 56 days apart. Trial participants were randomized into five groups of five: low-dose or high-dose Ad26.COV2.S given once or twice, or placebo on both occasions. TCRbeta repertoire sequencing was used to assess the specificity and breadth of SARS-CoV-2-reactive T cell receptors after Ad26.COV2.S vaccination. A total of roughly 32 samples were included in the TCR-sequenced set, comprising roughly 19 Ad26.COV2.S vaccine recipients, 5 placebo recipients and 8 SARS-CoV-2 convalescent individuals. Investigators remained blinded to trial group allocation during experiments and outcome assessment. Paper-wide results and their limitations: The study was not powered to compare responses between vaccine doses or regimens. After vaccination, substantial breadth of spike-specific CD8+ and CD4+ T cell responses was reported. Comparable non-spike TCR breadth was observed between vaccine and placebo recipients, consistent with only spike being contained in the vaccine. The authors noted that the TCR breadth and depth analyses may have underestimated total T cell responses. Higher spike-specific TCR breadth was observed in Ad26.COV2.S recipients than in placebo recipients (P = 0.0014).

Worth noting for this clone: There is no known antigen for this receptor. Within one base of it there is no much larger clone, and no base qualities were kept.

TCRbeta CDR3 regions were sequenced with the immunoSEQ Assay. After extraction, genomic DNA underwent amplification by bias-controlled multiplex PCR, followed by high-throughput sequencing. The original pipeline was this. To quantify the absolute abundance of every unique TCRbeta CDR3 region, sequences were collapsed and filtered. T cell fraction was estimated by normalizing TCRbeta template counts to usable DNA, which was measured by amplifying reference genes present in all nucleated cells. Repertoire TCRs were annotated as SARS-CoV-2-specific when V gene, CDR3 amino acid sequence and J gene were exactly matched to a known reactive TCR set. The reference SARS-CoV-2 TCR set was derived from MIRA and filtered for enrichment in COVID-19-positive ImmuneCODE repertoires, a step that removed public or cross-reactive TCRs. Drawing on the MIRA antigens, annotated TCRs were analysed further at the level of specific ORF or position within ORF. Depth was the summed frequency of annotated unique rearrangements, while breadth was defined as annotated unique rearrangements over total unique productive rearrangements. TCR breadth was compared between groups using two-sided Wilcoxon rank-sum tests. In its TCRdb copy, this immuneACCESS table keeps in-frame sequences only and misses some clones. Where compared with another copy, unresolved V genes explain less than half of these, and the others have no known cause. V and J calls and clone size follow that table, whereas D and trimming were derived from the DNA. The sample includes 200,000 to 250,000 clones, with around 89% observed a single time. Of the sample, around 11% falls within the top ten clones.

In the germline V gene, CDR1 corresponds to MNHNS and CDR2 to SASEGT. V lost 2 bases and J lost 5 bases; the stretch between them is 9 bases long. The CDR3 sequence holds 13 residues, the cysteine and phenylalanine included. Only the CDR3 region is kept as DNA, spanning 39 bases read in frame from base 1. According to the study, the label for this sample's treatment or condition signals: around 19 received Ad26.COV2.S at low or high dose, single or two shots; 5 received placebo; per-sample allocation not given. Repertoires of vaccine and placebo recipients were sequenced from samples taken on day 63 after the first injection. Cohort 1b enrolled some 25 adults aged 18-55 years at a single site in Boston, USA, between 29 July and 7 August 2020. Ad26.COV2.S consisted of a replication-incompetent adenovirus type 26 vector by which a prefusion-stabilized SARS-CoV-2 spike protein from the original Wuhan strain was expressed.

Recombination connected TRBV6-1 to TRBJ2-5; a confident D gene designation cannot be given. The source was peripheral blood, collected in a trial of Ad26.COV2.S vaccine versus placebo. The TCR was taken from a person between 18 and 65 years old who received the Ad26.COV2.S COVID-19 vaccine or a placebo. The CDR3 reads CASSESPRETQYF. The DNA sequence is TGTGCCAGCAGTGAATCTCCTCGTGAGACCCAGTACTTC.